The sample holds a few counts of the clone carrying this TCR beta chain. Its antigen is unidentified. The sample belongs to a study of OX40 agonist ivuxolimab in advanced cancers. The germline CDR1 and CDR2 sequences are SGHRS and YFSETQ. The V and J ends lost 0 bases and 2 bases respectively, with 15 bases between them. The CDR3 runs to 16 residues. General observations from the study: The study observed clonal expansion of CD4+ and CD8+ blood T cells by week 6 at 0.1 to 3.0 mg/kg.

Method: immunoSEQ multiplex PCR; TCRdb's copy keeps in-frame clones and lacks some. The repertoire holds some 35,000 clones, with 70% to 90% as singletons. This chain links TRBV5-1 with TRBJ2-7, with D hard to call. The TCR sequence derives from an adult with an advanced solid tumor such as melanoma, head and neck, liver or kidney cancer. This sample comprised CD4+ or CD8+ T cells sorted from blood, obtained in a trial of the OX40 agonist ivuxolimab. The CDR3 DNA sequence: TGCGCCAGCAGCTTGGTTCGAACAGCAGGAACCTACGAGCAGTACTTC. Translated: CASSLVRTAGTYEQYF. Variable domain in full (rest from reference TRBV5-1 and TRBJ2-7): KAGVTQTPRYLIKTRGQQVTLSCSPISGHRSVSWYQQTPGQGLQFLFEYFSETQRNKGNFPGRFSGRQFSNSRSEMNVSTLELGDSALYLCASSLVRTAGTYEQYFGPGTRLTVT.